Listed here are 13 T cell receptor beta chains from one sample, sequenced in a study of blood T cell repertoires in COVID-19. Using immunoSEQ multiplex PCR, the repertoire was profiled, and TCRdb retains in-frame clones only, with some absent. The table lists hundreds of thousands of clones, roughly 85% of them singletons. Sequenced material: peripheral blood. The origin of the receptors is a human donor in a cohort sampled during active COVID-19.

This chain joins TRBV5-1 and TRBJ2-3, with 12 bases aligning to TRBD2. The CDR3 consists of 16 residues. Germline values: CDR1 SGHRS, CDR2 YFSETQ. After removal of 7 bases from V and 8 bases from J, the junction contained 14 bases not matched to a gene. CDR3 in amino acids: CASETGLAGPRGTQYF. The CDR3 region has the DNA TGCGCCAGCGAAACTGGACTAGCGGGACCTCGGGGTACGCAGTATTTT. The whole variable domain, remainder taken from reference TRBV5-1 and TRBJ2-3, is KAGVTQTPRYLIKTRGQQVTLSCSPISGHRSVSWYQQTPGQGLQFLFEYFSETQRNKGNFPGRFSGRQFSNSRSEMNVSTLELGDSALYLCASETGLAGPRGTQYFGPGTRLTVL.

This clone was counted a single time. V usage is TRBV7-8 and J usage is TRBJ1-1; D is unclear. Per germline, CDR1 SGHVS and CDR2 FQNEAQ. V lost 5 bases, J lost 3 bases, and 25 bases lay in between. The CDR3 has 18 residues. In DNA form, the CDR3 reads TGTGCCAGCAGCCTCTCCGCGGTAATCGTTGGAGGGCACACTGAAGCTTTCTTT. Residues: CASSLSAVIVGGHTEAFF.

The rearrangement uses TRBV7-8 and TRBJ2-1; the D gene is possibly TRBD2 (5 bases). CDR3 length: 13 amino acids. CDR1 is SGHVS, CDR2 FQNEAQ, per germline. V was shortened by 5 bases and J by 6 bases, with 11 bases between the two germline ends. The CDR3 reads CASSPLGINEQFF. The CDR3 DNA reads TGTGCCAGCAGCCCTCTCGGGATCAATGAGCAGTTCTTC.

This clone was recorded once. V usage is TRBV9 and J usage is TRBJ2-5, with 9 positions matching TRBD2. With 0 bases clipped from V and 3 bases from J, the junction kept 3 bases outside the gene matches. Germline CDR1 reads SGDLS; CDR2 reads YYNGEE. The CDR3 covers 15 residues. The DNA for the CDR3 is TGTGCCAGCAGCGTAGGGGGACTAGCAGAAGAGACCCAGTACTTC. This gives the protein CASSVGGLAEETQYF.

The chain links TRBV2 to TRBJ1-2; D ambiguous. CDR1 is SNHLY, CDR2 FYNNEI, per germline. Trimming pared 0 bases from V and 0 bases from J, leaving 8 bases between. CDR3 length: 15 amino acids. The DNA of the CDR3 is TGTGCCAGCAGTGAAGCGGGGAGTACTAACTATGGCTACACCTTC. Translated: CASSEAGSTNYGYTF. Full variable domain (remainder filled in from reference TRBV2 and TRBJ1-2): EPEVTQTPSHQVTQMGQEVILRCVPISNHLYFYWYRQILGQKVEFLVSFYNNEISEKSEIFDDQFSVERPDGSNFTLKIRSTKLEDSAMYFCASSEAGSTNYGYTFGSGTRLTVV.

The genes are TRBV5-1 and TRBJ1-1, with a weak D call TRBD1 (5 bases). Looked up from germline, CDR1 is SGHRS and CDR2 is YFSETQ. Trimming removed 5 bases at V and 7 bases at J, with 18 bases between. CDR3 length: 14 amino acids. CDR3 DNA sequence: TGCGCCAGCAGTAACCCCCAGGGAATGGATGAAGCTTTCTTT. It is translated as CASSNPQGMDEAFF.

This clone came up a few times. The CDR3 is CASSIWMGTANSPLHF. In nucleotides, the CDR3 is TGTGCCAGTAGTATCTGGATGGGGACAGCAAATTCACCCCTCCACTTT. V gene TRBV19 combines with J gene TRBJ1-6; 7 bases match TRBD1. CDR1 is LNHDA and CDR2 is SQIVND in the germline V gene (reference sequence). The CDR3 has 16 residues. Germline trimming cut 3 bases from V and 7 bases from J; bases unmatched to any gene: 9. Looking up the rest from reference TRBV19 and TRBJ1-6 gives the full variable domain: DGGITQSPKYLFRKEGQNVTLSCEQNLNHDAMYWYRQDPGQGLRLIYYSQIVNDFQKGDIAEGYSVSREKKESFPLTVTSAQKNPTAFYLCASSIWMGTANSPLHFGNGTRLTVT.

J is TRBJ2-2 and V is TRBV27, with 10 bases fitting TRBD1. This CDR3 has 17 amino acids. J was trimmed by 0 bases and V by 6 bases; bases with no gene match: 7. CDR1 and CDR2 from the germline V gene are MNHEY and SMNVEV (reference sequence). CDR3 in amino acids: CASSRDRGFANTGELFF. Here the CDR3 DNA reads TGTGCCAGCAGCCGGGACAGGGGATTCGCGAACACCGGGGAGCTGTTTTTT.

The V call is TRBV5-1, the J call TRBJ2-5; D might be TRBD2 (6 bases). Trimming removed 3 bases from V and 2 bases from J, with 14 bases in between. The CDR3 extends over 15 amino acids. The germline V gene encodes CDR1 SGHRS and CDR2 YFSETQ. The CDR3 here is CASSSRLAEQETQYF. CDR3 nucleotides: TGCGCCAGCAGCTCTCGTTTAGCGGAGCAAGAGACCCAGTACTTC.

This clone was found a few times. The chain combines TRBV4-2 with TRBJ2-2; 10 bases are a match to TRBD2. Losses at the gene ends were 6 bases for V and 6 bases for J; bases not matched to a gene: 13. Per the germline V gene, CDR1 is LGHNA and CDR2 is YNFKEQ. This CDR3 contains 17 residues. CDR3 loop: CASSHASGRVGAGELFF. The CDR3 region has the DNA TGTGCCAGCAGTCACGCGAGCGGGAGGGTTGGAGCCGGGGAGCTGTTTTTT.

The V and J genes are TRBV6-1 and TRBJ1-2; 9 positions match TRBD1. After removal of 1 base from V and 8 bases from J, the junction contained 5 bases not matched to a gene. The CDR3 loop spans 14 amino acids. Germline V gives CDR1 MNHNS, CDR2 SASEGT. The CDR3 is CASSEDRGQQGYTF. As DNA, the CDR3 is TGTGCCAGCAGTGAAGACAGGGGGCAACAGGGCTACACCTTC.

The gene calls are TRBV2 and TRBJ2-7; D possibly corresponds to TRBD1 (6 bases). Germline CDR1 reads SNHLY; CDR2 reads FYNNEI. Trimming shortened V by 6 bases and J by 5 bases, and 11 bases separated the two germline ends. CDR3 length: 12 amino acids. The CDR3 loop reads CASRNHRDEQYF. The CDR3 DNA follows: TGTGCCAGCAGAAACCACAGGGACGAGCAGTACTTC.

This chain joins TRBV19 and TRBJ1-1; D possibly corresponds to TRBD1 (5 bases). Germline V lookup: CDR1 LNHDA, CDR2 SQIVND (reference sequence). The CDR3 totals 15 residues. Between the trimmed V and J ends, which lost 4 bases and 6 bases, there was a span of 18 bases. The DNA of the CDR3 is TGTGCCAGTAGTACCCGGACATTGGGGATGGCTGAAGCTTTCTTT. This encodes CASSTRTLGMAEAFF.